These 25 T cell receptor beta chains originate from one sample sequenced in a study of cytomegalovirus exposure and HLA in healthy donors. The PCR used 60 Vbeta and 13 Jbeta primers. Only in-frame clones appear in the TCRdb table, and some are missing; sequencing was by immunoSEQ multiplex PCR. The sample contains 110,000 to 150,000 clones, 79% of which appear only once. Input material: PBMCs. The receptors originated from a man younger than 30 in good health and CMV-seronegative.

The chain recombines TRBV7-9 with TRBJ2-5; weak D call: TRBD2 (5 bases). The J call is in doubt because the DNA end fits TRBJ2-7 better. This CDR3 has 13 amino acids. Germline CDR1 SEHNR, CDR2 FQNEAQ (reference sequence). The chain's CDR3 is CASSFPSTGEQYF. The CDR3 region has the DNA TGTGCCAGCAGCTTTCCTAGCACGGGCGAGCAGTACTTC.

The chain uses TRBV5-1 and TRBJ2-3; D remains ambiguous. The CDR3 totals 12 residues. V lost 4 bases and J 2 bases, leaving 5 bases between the germline ends. Germline loops: CDR1 SGHRS, CDR2 YFSETQ. CDR3 sequence reads: CASSAVTDTQYF. In DNA, the CDR3 is TGCGCCAGCAGCGCAGTCACAGATACGCAGTATTTT.

Regarding this clone: The junction departs from the called germline gene at one end, perhaps through a read error. The chain carries TRBV7-9 and TRBJ2-2, with 8 bases fitting TRBD1. This CDR3 is built from 15 residues. Germline V gene sequence: CDR1 SEHNR, CDR2 FQNEAQ (reference sequence). Here the CDR3 reads CSSSPRQGWTGELFF. The CDR3, as DNA: TGTTCCAGCAGCCCCAGACAGGGGTGGACCGGGGAGCTGTTTTTT.

The chain couples TRBV11-2 to TRBJ2-3; 7 nucleotides match TRBD1. This CDR3 is built from 16 residues. With V trimmed by 6 bases and J by 0 bases, 9 bases remained unmatched. Germline assignment: CDR1 SGHAT and CDR2 FQNNGV. Written as DNA, the CDR3 is TGTGCCAGCAGAGTTGTTGGGACAGTCAGCACAGATACGCAGTATTTT. Translating gives CASRVVGTVSTDTQYF. Full variable domain (outside the CDR3, taken from reference TRBV11-2 and TRBJ2-3): EAGVAQSPRYKIIEKRQSVAFWCNPISGHATLYWYQQILGQGPKLLIQFQNNGVVDDSQLPKDRFSAERLKGVDSTLKIQPAKLEDSAVYLCASRVVGTVSTDTQYFGPGTRLTVL.

The chain links TRBV6-1 to TRBJ2-7, with 7 bases identical to TRBD2. With V trimmed by 1 base and J by 4 bases, 10 bases remained unmatched. Looked up from germline, CDR1 is MNHNS and CDR2 is SASEGT. The CDR3 totals 16 residues. The DNA for the CDR3 is TGTGCCAGCAGTGAAGGGGGGGGGAGGGAAGGGTACGAGCAGTACTTC. Residues: CASSEGGGREGYEQYF.

This chain joins TRBV30 and TRBJ2-1; 9 bases line up with TRBD1. The CDR3 covers 14 residues. The ends lost 0 bases at V and 4 bases at J; junction bases unmatched: 1. The V gene's germline CDR1 is GTSNPN and CDR2 SVGIG (reference sequence). The CDR3: CAWSVGTGYNEQFF. The CDR3 nucleotides are TGTGCCTGGAGTGTCGGGACAGGGTACAATGAGCAGTTCTTC.

This sequence joins TRBV4-3 and TRBJ2-3; TRBD1 matches at 8 bases. The CDR3 totals 15 residues. V gave up 2 bases and J gave up 6 bases; unmatched junction bases: 7. The germline gives CDR1 LGHNA, CDR2 YSLEER. The CDR3 nucleotides are TGCGCCAGCAGCCAAATTTTGGGACAGGCCGATACGCAGTATTTT. Amino acids: CASSQILGQADTQYF.

The chain uses TRBV30 and TRBJ1-1, with a possible D match to TRBD1 (6 bases). CDR1 is GTSNPN, CDR2 SVGIG, per germline (reference sequence). The V end was cut by 5 bases, the J end by 4 bases, with 14 bases between. The CDR3 runs 13 residues. The CDR3 nucleotides are TGTGCCTGGGGGCCAGGGGCGGGCACTGAAGCTTTCTTT. Protein: CAWGPGAGTEAFF.

V and J are TRBV5-1 and TRBJ2-1, with 11 bases that match TRBD1. The V and J ends lost 6 bases and 9 bases, in that order; junction bases with no gene match: 5. The germline CDR1 and CDR2 sequences are SGHRS and YFSETQ. This CDR3 has 13 residues. The CDR3, as DNA: TGCGCCAGCACCCCCGGGACAGGGGGTGAGCAGTTCTTC. It is translated as CASTPGTGGEQFF.

On this clone itself: The germline gene is not matched at one end of the junction; a read error may be the cause. The genes are TRBV19 and TRBJ1-2; tentative D call: TRBD1 (5 bases). CDR1 is LNHDA and CDR2 is SQIVND in the germline V gene (reference sequence). The CDR3 consists of 11 residues. The CDR3 here is CASTKGAQIFF. The DNA for the CDR3 is TGTGCCAGTACGAAAGGGGCCCAAATCTTCTTC. The full variable domain, with the rest looked up from reference TRBV19 and TRBJ1-2, is DGGITQSPKYLFRKEGQNVTLSCEQNLNHDAMYWYRQDPGQGLRLIYYSQIVNDFQKGDIAEGYSVSREKKESFPLTVTSAQKNPTAFYLCASTKGAQIFFGSGTRLTVV.

This clone was recorded a few times. The chain combines TRBV2 with TRBJ1-6; 7 bases fit TRBD1. Germline-derived CDR1 and CDR2 are SNHLY and FYNNEI. The CDR3 has 13 amino acids. With V trimmed by 10 bases and J by 7 bases, 7 bases remained unmatched. The CDR3 region is CATRDSNNSPLHF. CDR3 coding DNA: TGTGCCACCAGGGACAGCAACAATTCACCCCTCCACTTT.

J is TRBJ2-5 and V is TRBV7-2; the match to TRBD2 covers 10 bases. Germline lookup yields CDR1 SGHTA and CDR2 FQGNSA. CDR3 length: 16 residues. V was pared by 1 base and J by 5 bases, with 7 bases of the junction left unmatched. The CDR3 spells CASSLVIVSGRETQYF. The CDR3 DNA reads TGTGCCAGCAGCTTAGTTATCGTTAGCGGGAGGGAGACCCAGTACTTC.

The chain uses TRBV30 and TRBJ2-7, with D perhaps TRBD2 (7 bases). The CDR3 is 14 residues long. The germline V gene encodes CDR1 GTSNPN and CDR2 SVGIG (reference sequence). Trimming shortened V by 2 bases and J by 6 bases, and 17 bases separated the two germline ends. The CDR3, as DNA: TGTGCCTGGAGTCTAGGGGGGGGAGCGGTCGAGCAGTACTTC. Amino acid sequence: CAWSLGGGAVEQYF.

J is TRBJ2-5 and V is TRBV7-9, with 8 nucleotides matching TRBD1. The CDR3 runs 15 residues. CDR1 is SEHNR and CDR2 is FQNEAQ in the germline V gene (reference sequence). After removal of 6 bases from V and 8 bases from J, the junction contained 14 bases not matched to a gene. The CDR3 spells CASRSGTGQKGTQYF. CDR3 nucleotides: TGTGCCAGCAGATCCGGGACAGGCCAAAAAGGAACCCAGTACTTC.

The CDR3 nucleotides read TGTGCCAGCAGTTACTCGGGCCGGTCCCTTCATCAGCCCCAGCATTTT. This translates into CASSYSGRSLHQPQHF. The V gene is TRBV6-5, the J gene TRBJ1-5; D is undetermined. The V gene's germline CDR1 is MNHEY and CDR2 SVGAGI. The CDR3 contains 16 residues. The V end lost 0 bases, the J end lost 5 bases, and 14 bases lay between the germline ends.

The rearrangement uses TRBV27 and TRBJ2-5; TRBD1 matches 9 bases. The ends lost 5 bases at V and 3 bases at J; junction bases unmatched: 1. The germline V gene has CDR1 MNHEY and CDR2 SMNVEV (reference sequence). This CDR3 has 13 residues. The CDR3 sequence is CASSTGGEETQYF. The CDR3 DNA sequence: TGTGCCAGCAGTACAGGGGGCGAAGAGACCCAGTACTTC.

The V and J genes are TRBV7-9 and TRBJ2-7; 7 bases line up with TRBD1. The CDR3 is 16 amino acids. V lost 5 bases and J lost 2; bases outside the gene matches: 12. Germline V gene data show CDR1 as SEHNR and CDR2 as FQNEAQ (reference sequence). This chain's CDR3 is CASSLGWDRNTYEQYF. The DNA of the CDR3 is TGTGCCAGCAGCCTTGGTTGGGACAGAAACACCTACGAGCAGTACTTC.

The chain employs TRBV6-5 and TRBJ1-2; a weak D match, TRBD1 (5 bases). This CDR3 spans 15 amino acids. From germline, CDR1 is MNHEY and CDR2 SVGAGI. The V gene lost 2 bases and the J gene lost 2 bases, with 12 bases spanning the gap. The DNA for the CDR3 is TGTGCCAGCAGTTACCTGGGGCCAGCAAACTATGGCTACACCTTC. This gives the protein CASSYLGPANYGYTF.

The chain uses TRBV11-1 and TRBJ1-2, with D possibly matching TRBD1 (5 bases). The germline gives CDR1 SGHAT, CDR2 FQDESV (reference sequence). V was trimmed by 3 bases and J by 7 bases, leaving 12 bases between them. The CDR3 length is 13 residues. The CDR3 bases are TGTGCCAGCAGCTTGTCCAGGGCGAGTGGCTACACCTTC. This translates into CASSLSRASGYTF.

In its sample, this clone was seen once. The chain links TRBV7-9 to TRBJ1-2, with 9 bases matching TRBD1. CDR1 SEHNR and CDR2 FQNEAQ come from the germline V gene (reference sequence). The V segment lost 5 bases and the J segment 7 bases; nucleotides outside the gene matches: 5. This CDR3 contains 13 residues. CDR3 amino acids: CASSLQGARGYTF. The CDR3 coding sequence is TGTGCCAGCAGCCTACAGGGGGCGCGTGGCTACACCTTC. The entire variable domain, with the rest obtained from reference TRBV7-9 and TRBJ1-2, is as follows: DTGVSQNPRHKITKRGQNVTFRCDPISEHNRLYWYRQTLGQGPEFLTYFQNEAQLEKSRLLSDRFSAERPKGSFSTLEIQRTEQGDSAMYLCASSLQGARGYTFGSGTRLTVV.

The chain employs TRBV5-6 and TRBJ1-5, with D perhaps TRBD1 (6 bases). The CDR3 totals 16 residues. Trimming removed 0 bases from V and 6 bases from J, with 16 bases in between. CDR1 and CDR2 from the germline V gene are SGHDT and YYEEEE. CDR3 in amino acids: CASSLDGGGISQPQHF. Written as DNA, the CDR3 is TGTGCCAGCAGCTTGGATGGGGGGGGCATATCTCAGCCCCAGCATTTT.

This sequence joins TRBV6-6 and TRBJ1-1; D uncertain. Trimming left V 5 bases short and J 1 base short, with 8 bases between. This CDR3 is built from 13 residues. From germline, CDR1 is MNHNY and CDR2 SVGAGI (reference sequence). CDR3 sequence: CASSTGRNTEAFF. In nucleotides, the CDR3 is TGTGCCAGCAGTACTGGGCGGAACACTGAAGCTTTCTTT.

The rearrangement uses TRBV5-6 and TRBJ2-5; possibly TRBD2 for D (5 bases). Germline V gene data show CDR1 as SGHDT and CDR2 as YYEEEE. The CDR3 runs 13 residues. The germline V and J ends were trimmed by 0 bases and 7 bases, with 10 bases remaining between them. The chain's CDR3 is CASSLASRVTQYF. CDR3 DNA: TGTGCCAGCAGCTTGGCTTCGAGGGTGACCCAGTACTTC.

The chain combines TRBV19 with TRBJ1-2; 12 bases match TRBD1. The CDR3 consists of 14 residues. V lost 4 bases to trimming and J lost 6 bases; unmatched junction nucleotides: 3. Germline V lookup: CDR1 LNHDA, CDR2 SQIVND (reference sequence). CDR3 protein: CASSTWDRGHGYTF. The CDR3 DNA reads as TGTGCCAGTAGTACCTGGGACAGGGGGCATGGCTACACCTTC.

The chain recombines TRBV2 with TRBJ2-7; the match to TRBD1 covers 10 bases. The CDR3 has 14 residues. The junction had 7 bases not matched to a gene; V was cut back by 7 bases and J by 4 bases. Germline CDR1 SNHLY, CDR2 FYNNEI. CDR3 in amino acids: CASTPGQGGYEQYF. The CDR3 DNA reads as TGTGCCAGCACCCCCGGACAGGGGGGGTACGAGCAGTACTTC.